This entry is about one T cell receptor (beta chain). Antigen: not known. These data come from a study of neoadjuvant anti-PD-1 for oral cavity cancer. About the study: Around day 43, patients without progression received a fourth nivolumab dose before surgery. Whole-study results and caveats: Post-treatment tumors with larger preexisting clones showed more shrinkage.

Time point reported: after neoadjuvant nivolumab, at surgical resection. Patients were newly diagnosed with stage II-IVA oral cavity squamous cell carcinoma without prior systemic or radiation treatment. Cohort: HPV-negative, locally advanced oral cavity squamous cell carcinoma patients. Data came from immunoSEQ multiplex PCR; TCRdb stores just in-frame clones and leaves some out. The sample holds 37,000 or so clones; 35% to 40% are singletons and the top ten take roughly a sixth. This material consisted of tumor tissue, taken after nivolumab (anti-PD-1) treatment. This receptor was identified in a person between 35 and 79 years old with oral cavity squamous cell carcinoma.

The CDR3 sequence is CAIRAGGDTEAFF. The DNA of the CDR3 is TGTGCCATCAGGGCGGGGGGTGACACTGAAGCTTTCTTT. The rearrangement joins TRBV10-3 to TRBJ1-1; perhaps TRBD1 as D (5 bases). This CDR3 is built from 13 residues. The germline gives CDR1 ENHRY, CDR2 SYGVKD. Between the trimmed V and J ends, which lost 6 bases and 3 bases, there was a span of 11 bases.